The 2 T cell receptor beta chains below come from one sample, sequenced in a study of T cells after yellow fever vaccination. TCRdb fed the 5' RACE reads into MiXCR, producing one record per CDR3 protein. The repertoire includes 550,000 or so distinct CDR3 sequences, roughly a fifth of them detected once, and more than 13% sits in the top ten. The sequences come from PBMCs, collected 15 days after the yellow fever booster vaccination. These receptors all stem from a man younger than 40 who received the YFV17D yellow fever vaccine.

This clonotype has more than one count but fewer than ten. This sequence joins TRBV9 and TRBJ2-3, with D possibly being TRBD1 (5 bases). This CDR3 comprises 16 residues. V gave up 3 bases and J gave up 6 bases, with 20 bases separating them. CDR1 and CDR2 from the germline V gene are SGDLS and YYNGEE. The CDR3: CASSAGQGFNWDTQYF. In nucleotides, the CDR3 is TGTGCCAGCAGCGCAGGTCAGGGTTTTAATTGGGATACGCAGTATTTT.

The rearrangement uses TRBV20-1 and TRBJ1-4; D gene unclear. The CDR3 covers 16 residues. Germline values: CDR1 DFQATT, CDR2 SNEGSKA (reference sequence). V was cut by 4 bases and J by 5 bases, with 20 bases left in between. CDR3 protein: CSATLSGTIPNEKLFF. The CDR3, as DNA: TGCAGTGCTACCCTCAGCGGAACAATCCCAAATGAAAAACTGTTTTTT.